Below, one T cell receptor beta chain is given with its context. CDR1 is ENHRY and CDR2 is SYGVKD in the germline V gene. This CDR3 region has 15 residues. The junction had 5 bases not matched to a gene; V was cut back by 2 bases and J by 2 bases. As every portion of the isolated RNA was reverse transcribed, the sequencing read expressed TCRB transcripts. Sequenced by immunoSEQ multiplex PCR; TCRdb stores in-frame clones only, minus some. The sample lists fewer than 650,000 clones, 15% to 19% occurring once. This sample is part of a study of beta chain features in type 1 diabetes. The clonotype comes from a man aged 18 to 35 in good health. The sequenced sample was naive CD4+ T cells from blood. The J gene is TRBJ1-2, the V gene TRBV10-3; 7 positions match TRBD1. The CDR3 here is CAISEAAGGNYGYTF. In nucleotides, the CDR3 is TGTGCCATCAGTGAGGCCGCAGGGGGGAACTATGGCTACACCTTC.